The source of this TCR beta chain is a study of T-cell memory formation after mild COVID-19. CDR3 size: 13 residues. Trimming took 4 bases from V and 1 from J, leaving 10 bases between them. The germline V gene has CDR1 GTSNPN and CDR2 SVGIG (reference sequence). Turning to this clonotype: Its target is not known.

Findings and limits, study-wide: Clones contracting day 15 to 85 were balanced CD4/CD8; later expanders leaned CD4+.

TCRdb analysed the 5' RACE reads with MiXCR anew, one entry per CDR3 protein. Among under 300,000 distinct CDR3 sequences listed, roughly 18% were seen once. The V gene is TRBV30, the J gene TRBJ1-1, with unresolved D. Material: PBMCs or a T cell subset sorted from them (not recorded which). The clonotype comes from a man aged 18 to 35 who had mild COVID-19 (a few samples of this study predate the infection). Cell type and time point are not known. The CDR3 sequence is CAWTREGNTEAFF. As DNA, the CDR3 is TGTGCCTGGACAAGGGAGGGGAACACTGAAGCTTTCTTT.